The clone carrying this T cell receptor (beta chain) was found a few times. Its target is unknown. In all sorted populations, purity surpassed 98%. The sample is drawn from a study of beta chain features in type 1 diabetes. Study as a whole: There were 95 million to 110 million sorted cells examined across all samples. Notes on the study in general: A moderate, significant TCRB CDR3 shortening appeared in type 1 diabetes across four CD4+ subsets.

CDR1 is SGDLS, CDR2 YYNGEE, per germline. With 2 bases clipped from V and 2 bases from J, the junction kept 9 bases outside the gene matches. This CDR3 has 18 residues. Sequenced material consisted of expressed TCRB transcripts (all of the isolated RNA was reverse transcribed). Here immunoSEQ multiplex PCR was the method, and the copy in TCRdb shows in-frame clones only, minus some. The repertoire holds under 250,000 clones, with around 13% as singletons. Sequencing used naive CD4+ T cells from blood. The receptor was derived from a man aged 25-45 years with type 1 diabetes. The chain employs TRBV9 and TRBJ2-5; 13 bases are shared with TRBD2. The CDR3 sequence is CASSVGTSGAAGQETQYF. CDR3 in DNA: TGTGCCAGCAGCGTGGGGACTAGCGGGGCCGCAGGGCAAGAGACCCAGTACTTC.